Below are 32 T cell receptor beta chains sequenced from a single sample in a study of metastatic and nonmetastatic thyroid tumors. All patients were untreated before thyroid surgery. TCRdb reanalyzed the PCR reads via MiXCR. The data show about 16,000 clones, with roughly a fifth seen just once and around a fifth held by the top ten. Sequencing was performed on adjacent normal tissue. These receptor sequences come from a female donor with papillary thyroid cancer or a benign thyroid nodule (not recorded which). Some clones in this sample may be carry-over from other donors' samples.

The V call is TRBV24-1, the J call TRBJ1-1; no clear D. The germline CDR1 and CDR2 sequences are KGHDR and SFDVKD. This CDR3 region has 12 residues. V gave up 6 bases and J gave up 1 base, with 5 bases separating them. CDR3 sequence: CATSKGNTEAFF. The CDR3 DNA sequence: TGTGCCACCAGTAAAGGGAACACTGAAGCTTTCTTT.

J is TRBJ2-2 and V is TRBV5-6; D possibly uses TRBD1 or TRBD2 (7 bases each). Trimming took 3 bases from V and 7 from J, leaving 10 bases between them. CDR1 and CDR2 from the germline V gene are SGHDT and YYEEEE. There are 13 residues in the CDR3. CDR3 DNA sequence: TGTGCCAGCAGCTCCAGGGGGGGCGGGGAGCTGTTTTTT. Protein sequence: CASSSRGGGELFF.

This rearrangement joins TRBV20-1 to TRBJ1-1; TRBD1 agrees at 9 bases. With 3 bases clipped from V and 5 bases from J, the junction kept 4 bases outside the gene matches. The CDR3 has 13 residues. Per germline, CDR1 DFQATT and CDR2 SNEGSKA (reference sequence). The CDR3 nucleotides read TGCAGTGCTAGCCGACAGGGGGGGACTGAAGCTTTCTTT. It translates to CSASRQGGTEAFF.

V is TRBV7-9 and J is TRBJ2-1, with D possibly called TRBD1 or TRBD2 (5 bases each). From germline, CDR1 is SEHNR and CDR2 FQNEAQ (reference sequence). The length of the CDR3 is 11 residues. V was trimmed by 8 bases and J by 6 bases, leaving 8 bases between them. In nucleotides, the CDR3 is TGTGCCAGCGGGGGTAGCAATGAGCAGTTCTTC. Translated: CASGGSNEQFF. Variable domain in full (rest from reference TRBV7-9 and TRBJ2-1): DTGVSQNPRHKITKRGQNVTFRCDPISEHNRLYWYRQTLGQGPEFLTYFQNEAQLEKSRLLSDRFSAERPKGSFSTLEIQRTEQGDSAMYLCASGGSNEQFFGPGTRLTVL.

The sample holds many counts of this clone. V is TRBV20-1 and J is TRBJ1-3; no clear D. Deletions cut 2 bases from V and 2 bases from J, with 13 bases between. The CDR3 extends over 15 amino acids. The V gene's germline CDR1 is DFQATT and CDR2 SNEGSKA (reference sequence). The CDR3 spells CSARLRELTGNTIYF. The CDR3 DNA reads as TGCAGTGCTAGATTGAGGGAGCTCACTGGAAACACCATATATTTT.

The V gene is TRBV5-4, the J gene TRBJ1-2, with D possibly matching TRBD1 (5 bases). This CDR3 is 15 amino acids long. Trimming removed 3 bases from V and 4 bases from J, with 16 bases in between. Looked up from germline, CDR1 is SGHNT and CDR2 is YYREEE (reference sequence). DNA for the CDR3: TGTGCCAGCAGCTCAGACAATAACGGGGCCTATGGCTACACCTTC. It encodes CASSSDNNGAYGYTF.

There are a few counts of this clone. J is TRBJ2-5 and V is TRBV28; 7 bases map to TRBD1. CDR3 length: 17 amino acids. The V and J ends lost 6 bases and 2 bases, in that order; junction bases with no gene match: 15. The germline CDR1 and CDR2 sequences are MDHEN and SYDVKM. CDR3 sequence (DNA): TGTGCCAGCAGCACACAGCAAGGGGGCACGGGACAAGAGACCCAGTACTTC. It codes for CASSTQQGGTGQETQYF.

This chain links TRBV6-1 with TRBJ2-5; TRBD2 is a possible D gene (5 bases). This CDR3 has 12 amino acids. Germline assignment: CDR1 MNHNS and CDR2 SASEGT. V was trimmed by 4 bases and J by 5 bases, leaving 8 bases between them. The CDR3 DNA is TGTGCCAGCAGTGGGGAGACGGAGACCCAGTACTTC. Protein: CASSGETETQYF.

The genes are TRBV28 and TRBJ2-7, with D maybe TRBD2 (6 bases). The V end was cut by 5 bases, the J end by 3 bases, with 29 bases between. The CDR3 spans 19 residues. The germline V gene has CDR1 MDHEN and CDR2 SYDVKM. Here the CDR3 DNA reads TGTGCCAGCAGTCCCGAAGGTCCAATCGGAGGGCAGGGCTTCTACGAGCAGTACTTC. This sequence encodes CASSPEGPIGGQGFYEQYF. The variable domain in full, with the rest retrieved from reference TRBV28 and TRBJ2-7, is DVKVTQSSRYLVKRTGEKVFLECVQDMDHENMFWYRQDPGLGLRLIYFSYDVKMKEKGDIPEGYSVSREKKERFSLILESASTNQTSMYLCASSPEGPIGGQGFYEQYFGPGTRLTVT.

Details on this clone: A much larger clone is a single base away; this may be a read error. The gene calls are TRBV6-4 and TRBJ1-2; D uncertain. The CDR3 spans 14 residues. Germline CDR1 reads MRHNA; CDR2 reads SNTAGT. In nucleotides, the CDR3 is TGTGCCAACAGTGACTCGAAAAGGGTTGGCGGCTACACCTTC. Residues: CANSDSKRVGGYTF.

Turning to this clone: No conserved phenylalanine or tryptophan ends this CDR3, so it is likely a read error. The gene calls are TRBV6-1 and TRBJ1-2; TRBD1 agrees at 10 bases. Trimming took 6 bases from V and 6 from J; bases not matched to a gene: 7. Per germline, CDR1 MNHNS and CDR2 SASEGT. The CDR3 consists of 14 residues. The CDR3: CASSQDRGGHGYTL. The CDR3 bases are TGTGCCAGCAGCCAGGACAGGGGGGGGCATGGCTACACCCTC.

Concerning this clone itself: A junction end diverges from the germline sequence, so it may reflect a read error. The gene calls are TRBV6-1 and TRBJ1-3; D call uncertain. This CDR3 has 14 amino acids. CDR1 is MNHNS and CDR2 is SASEGT in the germline V gene. Here the CDR3 reads CASTPYFSRNAIYF. The CDR3 nucleotides are TGTGCCAGCACGCCGTACTTCTCTAGAAACGCCATATATTTT.

In its sample, this clone was seen a few times. This rearrangement joins TRBV5-1 to TRBJ1-1; TRBD1 matches 8 bases. This CDR3 has 13 residues. J gave up 11 bases and V 0 bases, and 6 bases lay outside the gene matches. Germline CDR1 reads SGHRS; CDR2 reads YFSETQ. The CDR3 DNA reads TGCGCCAGCAGCTTGGTCGTGACAGGGGACGCTTTCTTT. Residues: CASSLVVTGDAFF. Based on the CDR3 plus reference TRBV5-1 and TRBJ1-1, the full variable domain is KAGVTQTPRYLIKTRGQQVTLSCSPISGHRSVSWYQQTPGQGLQFLFEYFSETQRNKGNFPGRFSGRQFSNSRSEMNVSTLELGDSALYLCASSLVVTGDAFFGQGTRLTVV.

The V call is TRBV20-1, the J call TRBJ1-1; D is possibly TRBD1 (5 bases). The CDR3 extends over 14 amino acids. Looked up from germline, CDR1 is DFQATT and CDR2 is SNEGSKA (reference sequence). The ends were cut back, 4 bases at V and 8 bases at J, with 20 bases in the middle. The CDR3: CSAKSAGPTVEAFF. Here the CDR3 DNA reads TGCAGTGCTAAATCTGCCGGTCCGACAGTCGAAGCTTTCTTT.

At least ten counts were recorded for this clone. This rearrangement joins TRBV19 to TRBJ2-7; 15 positions agree with TRBD2. From germline, CDR1 is LNHDA and CDR2 SQIVND (reference sequence). The V gene end was trimmed by 4 bases and the J gene end by 4 bases; junction bases not matched to a gene: 2. The CDR3 is made up of 15 amino acids. CDR3 DNA sequence: TGTGCCAGTAGTAGGGGACTAGCGGGAGGATACGAGCAGTACTTC. The encoded protein is CASSRGLAGGYEQYF. The whole variable domain, remainder taken from reference TRBV19 and TRBJ2-7, is DGGITQSPKYLFRKEGQNVTLSCEQNLNHDAMYWYRQDPGQGLRLIYYSQIVNDFQKGDIAEGYSVSREKKESFPLTVTSAQKNPTAFYLCASSRGLAGGYEQYFGPGTRLTVT.

The CDR3 reads CASSLNSQETQYF. Written as DNA, the CDR3 is TGTGCCAGCAGCTTAAACAGCCAAGAGACCCAGTACTTC. The chain uses TRBV11-2 and TRBJ2-5; no definite D call. V was cut by 2 bases and J by 1 base, with 5 bases left in between. Germline CDR1 reads SGHAT; CDR2 reads FQNNGV. CDR3 size: 13 residues.

The rearrangement joins TRBV2 to TRBJ2-7; D might be TRBD1 (6 bases). This CDR3 region has 13 residues. Trimming took off 6 bases at V and 2 bases at J, with 11 bases between the two ends. Germline assignment: CDR1 SNHLY and CDR2 FYNNEI. CDR3 DNA sequence: TGTGCCAGCAGCGGGACAAAGACCTACGAGCAGTACTTC. Its protein product is CASSGTKTYEQYF. The whole variable domain, filled in from reference TRBV2 and TRBJ2-7, reads EPEVTQTPSHQVTQMGQEVILRCVPISNHLYFYWYRQILGQKVEFLVSFYNNEISEKSEIFDDQFSVERPDGSNFTLKIRSTKLEDSAMYFCASSGTKTYEQYFGPGTRLTVT.

This clone was observed a handful of times. The genes are TRBV20-1 and TRBJ1-2, with 9 bases fitting TRBD1. CDR1 is DFQATT, CDR2 SNEGSKA, per germline (reference sequence). This CDR3 has 14 amino acids. Germline trimming cut 3 bases from V and 4 bases from J; bases unmatched to any gene: 6. As DNA, the CDR3 is TGCAGTGCTAGGGACCACAGGGGGCCCTATGGCTACACCTTC. Its translation is CSARDHRGPYGYTF.

The V call is TRBV7-2, the J call TRBJ2-7; D not resolved. The CDR3 contains 14 residues. Germline CDR1 is SGHTA and CDR2 is FQGNSA. The V end lost 5 bases, the J end lost 3 bases, and 14 bases lay between the germline ends. The CDR3 region is CASSRTEASYEQYF. The CDR3 nucleotides are TGTGCCAGCAGCCGGACCGAAGCTAGCTACGAGCAGTACTTC.

V and J are TRBV7-9 and TRBJ2-1; no reliable D call. The CDR3 is made up of 12 amino acids. V lost 1 base, J lost 7 bases, and 5 bases lay in between. The germline V gene encodes CDR1 SEHNR and CDR2 FQNEAQ (reference sequence). The CDR3 region is CASSLDTNEQFF. CDR3 nucleotides: TGTGCCAGCAGCTTAGACACGAATGAGCAGTTCTTC.

In this sample, this clone turned up once. V and J are TRBV5-1 and TRBJ1-1; unclear D gene. The V gene's germline CDR1 is SGHRS and CDR2 YFSETQ. This CDR3 is 14 amino acids long. Trimming removed 5 bases from V and 1 base from J, with 12 bases in between. The DNA of the CDR3 is TGCGCCAGCAGTCATATTTTCGGGAACACTGAAGCTTTCTTT. It yields the protein CASSHIFGNTEAFF.

This clone was counted only a few times. A read error may account for a junction end that differs from germline. The gene calls are TRBV28 and TRBJ1-2; TRBD1 agrees at 9 bases. Germline V gene data show CDR1 as MDHEN and CDR2 as SYDVKM. The CDR3 contains 14 residues. In nucleotides, the CDR3 is TGTGCCAGCAGTTTCGGGACAGGGCACTATGTCTACACCTTC. It specifies CASSFGTGHYVYTF.

The chain combines TRBV18 with TRBJ2-2; TRBD2 might be the D (6 bases). The CDR3 is made up of 16 amino acids. CDR1 and CDR2 (germline): KGHSH, LQKENI. V was trimmed by 3 bases and J by 1 base, leaving 12 bases between them. The CDR3 region is CASSPVGGKNTGELFF. The DNA for the CDR3 is TGTGCCAGCTCACCGGTTGGCGGGAAGAACACCGGGGAGCTGTTTTTT.

Points on this clone: Compared with germline, one end of the junction differs, possibly owing to a read error. The chain couples TRBV3-1 to TRBJ2-7; 16 nucleotides line up with TRBD2. Per the germline V gene, CDR1 is LGHDT and CDR2 is YNNKEL (reference sequence). The CDR3 is made up of 13 amino acids. CDR3 sequence (DNA): TGTGCCAGCAGCCTGGGACTAGCGGGGGGGTGGCACTTC. Translation: CASSLGLAGGWHF.

V gene TRBV5-1 combines with J gene TRBJ2-7; D unresolved. V lost 0 bases to trimming and J lost 2 bases, with 9 bases between them. Germline V CDR1 and CDR2: SGHRS, YFSETQ. The CDR3 contains 14 residues. The CDR3 DNA is TGCGCCAGCAGCTTGGCCCTGGGAACCTACGAGCAGTACTTC. Translated, it gives CASSLALGTYEQYF.

The rearrangement links TRBV5-1 to TRBJ2-7; D tentatively fits TRBD1 or TRBD2 (5 bases each). Per germline, CDR1 SGHRS and CDR2 YFSETQ. The CDR3 is 14 amino acids. Trimming pared 0 bases from V and 1 base from J, leaving 8 bases between. The chain's CDR3 is CASSLGDRSYEQYF. The CDR3 bases are TGCGCCAGCAGCTTGGGGGACCGATCCTACGAGCAGTACTTC. Using reference TRBV5-1 and TRBJ2-7 for the parts outside the CDR3, the full variable domain is KAGVTQTPRYLIKTRGQQVTLSCSPISGHRSVSWYQQTPGQGLQFLFEYFSETQRNKGNFPGRFSGRQFSNSRSEMNVSTLELGDSALYLCASSLGDRSYEQYFGPGTRLTVT.

This chain connects TRBV5-6 to TRBJ2-2, with 7 positions matching TRBD1. CDR1 and CDR2 from the germline V gene are SGHDT and YYEEEE. This CDR3 is built from 16 residues. V dropped 0 bases and J dropped 7; count of bases not matched to a gene: 9. The CDR3 DNA is TGTGCCAGCAGCTTGGTGACAGGGACGAAACACGGGGAGCTGTTTTTT. It is translated as CASSLVTGTKHGELFF. Full variable domain (missing parts from reference TRBV5-6 and TRBJ2-2): DAGVTQSPTHLIKTRGQQVTLRCSPKSGHDTVSWYQQALGQGPQFIFQYYEEEERQRGNFPDRFSGHQFPNYSSELNVNALLLGDSALYLCASSLVTGTKHGELFFGEGSRLTVL.

This clone was found many times. The gene calls are TRBV7-2 and TRBJ1-5; 9 nucleotides line up with TRBD1. The CDR3 is 18 residues long. V was pared by 0 bases and J by 2 bases, with 8 bases of the junction left unmatched. In germline, CDR1 is SGHTA, CDR2 FQGNSA. The CDR3 region is CASSLAVQGASGNQPQHF. CDR3 DNA sequence: TGTGCCAGCAGCTTAGCGGTACAGGGGGCAAGTGGCAATCAGCCCCAGCATTTT.

The chain links TRBV20-1 to TRBJ1-2, with a tentative D call TRBD1 (5 bases). Germline V lookup: CDR1 DFQATT, CDR2 SNEGSKA (reference sequence). V was shortened by 6 bases and J by 8 bases, with 19 bases between the two germline ends. The CDR3 has 13 residues. The CDR3 loop reads CSARDGPGEGYTF. For the CDR3, the DNA is TGCAGTGCGCGGGACGGGCCGGGCGAGGGCTACACCTTC.

The chain employs TRBV6-2 or TRBV6-3 and TRBJ2-2; 10 nucleotides match TRBD2. The CDR3 covers 16 residues. Losses at the gene ends were 7 bases for V and 6 bases for J; bases not matched to a gene: 11. Germline V gene sequence: CDR1 MNHEY, CDR2 SVGEGT. DNA for the CDR3: TGTGCCAGCATCCGGGCTAGCGGGAGACAGTCCGGGGAGCTGTTTTTT. Translated, it gives CASIRASGRQSGELFF.

This clone was seen a few times. The chain combines TRBV7-9 with TRBJ2-7; 8 bases map to TRBD1. The germline V gene has CDR1 SEHNR and CDR2 FQNEAQ (reference sequence). The CDR3 is made up of 14 amino acids. Trimming at V came to 4 bases and at J to 5 bases, leaving 7 bases not matched to a gene. CDR3 in DNA: TGTGCCAGCAGCTCCGGGACAGGTCGCGACGAGCAGTACTTC. Translation: CASSSGTGRDEQYF.

This clone was recorded a few times. The V call is TRBV6-2 or TRBV6-3, the J call TRBJ1-5, with TRBD1 as a possible D gene (5 bases). Germline V gene data show CDR1 as MNHEY and CDR2 as SVGEGT. The CDR3 totals 15 residues. Trimming shortened V by 2 bases and J by 3 bases, and 11 bases separated the two germline ends. The CDR3, as DNA: TGTGCCAGCAGTTACAGCAGGGAAGTCAATCAGCCCCAGCATTTT. Translated: CASSYSREVNQPQHF.